Following are 2 T cell receptor beta chains from one sample sequenced in a study of T cells in Graves' hyperthyroidism and ophthalmopathy. TCR beta CDR3 regions were amplified from RNA. The HTBI primer set was used in a first-round RT-PCR of the TCR CDR3. MiXCR, run by TCRdb on the multiplex PCR reads, gives a single entry per CDR3 protein. This sample has fewer than 750,000 distinct CDR3 sequences, with roughly 15% found just once. What was sequenced was blood. The receptors come from a woman aged 40 to 50 with Graves' ophthalmopathy.

The V and J genes are TRBV6-5 and TRBJ2-2; 14 bases match TRBD2. Germline V gene data show CDR1 as MNHEY and CDR2 as SVGAGI. V was clipped by 4 bases and J by 4 bases; unmatched bases: 5. The CDR3 consists of 17 residues. The CDR3 region is CASSSGLAGVTTGELFF. The CDR3 region has the DNA TGTGCCAGCAGTTCGGGACTAGCGGGAGTAACCACCGGGGAGCTGTTTTTT.

The V call is TRBV2, the J call TRBJ2-5, with TRBD2 as a possible D gene (6 bases). V was cut by 7 bases and J by 0 bases, with 9 bases left in between. CDR3 size: 13 residues. CDR1 is SNHLY, CDR2 FYNNEI, per germline. Here the CDR3 DNA reads TGTGCCAGCACCGGGACTTACCAAGAGACCCAGTACTTC. Translating gives CASTGTYQETQYF. Variable domain in full (rest from reference TRBV2 and TRBJ2-5): EPEVTQTPSHQVTQMGQEVILRCVPISNHLYFYWYRQILGQKVEFLVSFYNNEISEKSEIFDDQFSVERPDGSNFTLKIRSTKLEDSAMYFCASTGTYQETQYFGPGTRLLVL.